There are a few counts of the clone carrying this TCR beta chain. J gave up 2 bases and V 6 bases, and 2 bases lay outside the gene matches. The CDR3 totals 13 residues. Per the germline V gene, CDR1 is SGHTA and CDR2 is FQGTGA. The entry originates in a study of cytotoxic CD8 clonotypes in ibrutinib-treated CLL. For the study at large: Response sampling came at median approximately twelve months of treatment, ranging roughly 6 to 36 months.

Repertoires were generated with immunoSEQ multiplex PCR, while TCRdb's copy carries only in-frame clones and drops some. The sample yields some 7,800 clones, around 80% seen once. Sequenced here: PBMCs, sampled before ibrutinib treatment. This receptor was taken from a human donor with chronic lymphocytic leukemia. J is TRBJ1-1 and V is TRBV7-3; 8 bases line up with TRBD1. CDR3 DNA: TGTGCCAGCAGGGACAGGGATAACACTGAAGCTTTCTTT. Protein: CASRDRDNTEAFF.